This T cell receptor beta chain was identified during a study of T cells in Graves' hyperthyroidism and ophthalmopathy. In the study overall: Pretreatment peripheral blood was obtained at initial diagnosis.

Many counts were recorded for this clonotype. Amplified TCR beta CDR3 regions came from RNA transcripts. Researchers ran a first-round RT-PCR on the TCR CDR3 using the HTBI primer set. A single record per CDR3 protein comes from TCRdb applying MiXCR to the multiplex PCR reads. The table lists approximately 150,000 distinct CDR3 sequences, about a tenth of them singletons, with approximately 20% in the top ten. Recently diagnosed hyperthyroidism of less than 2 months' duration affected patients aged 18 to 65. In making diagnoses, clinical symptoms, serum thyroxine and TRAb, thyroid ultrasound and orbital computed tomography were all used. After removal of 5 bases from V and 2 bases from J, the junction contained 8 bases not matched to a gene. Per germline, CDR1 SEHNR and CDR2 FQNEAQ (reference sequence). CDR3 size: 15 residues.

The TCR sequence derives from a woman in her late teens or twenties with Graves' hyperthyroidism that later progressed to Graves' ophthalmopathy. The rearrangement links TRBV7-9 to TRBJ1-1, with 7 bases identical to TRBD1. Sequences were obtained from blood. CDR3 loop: CASSVRYRGNTEAFF. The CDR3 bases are TGTGCCAGCAGCGTCCGGTACAGGGGAAACACTGAAGCTTTCTTT.